This T cell receptor beta chain was captured by sequencing in a study of T cell changes during pregnancy in multiple sclerosis. Assay: immunoSEQ multiplex PCR; the TCRdb copy retains only in-frame clones and omits some. This table has approximately 54,000 clones, about 90% appearing once. The CDR3 contains 17 residues. The germline V and J ends were trimmed by 1 base and 4 bases, with 14 bases remaining between them. The germline V gene has CDR1 SGHTA and CDR2 FQGNSA. This receptor was obtained from a female donor in good health, enrolled as a control in a pregnancy study. The starting material was peripheral blood, obtained after pregnancy. This chain uses TRBV7-2 with TRBJ2-6; tentative D call: TRBD1 (6 bases). The CDR3 here is CASSLVSQGSGANVLTF. CDR3 DNA sequence: TGTGCCAGCAGCTTAGTCTCTCAGGGGTCCGGGGCCAACGTCCTGACTTTC.